Below, 4 T cell receptor beta chains from the same sample are listed, as sequenced in a study of glioma-infiltrating T cells. TCR alpha and beta CDR3 regions were amplified from RNA using iRepertoire nested multiplex PCR. One entry per CDR3 protein, called by TCRdb with MiXCR from the multiplex PCR reads. In the table there are approximately 110,000 distinct CDR3 sequences, 20% to 25% of which are singletons. The specimen sequenced was glioma tissue, nonneoplastic brain tissue, or PBMCs (not recorded which). The source of these receptors is a human donor with low-grade glioma or glioblastoma, undergoing nonglioma brain surgery, or in good health (not recorded which).

This clonotype was observed many times. The V call is TRBV10-3, the J call TRBJ1-4; 9 bases line up with TRBD1. Germline CDR1 reads ENHRY; CDR2 reads SYGVKD. This CDR3 has 15 amino acids. V lost 6 bases and J lost 5; bases outside the gene matches: 7. The CDR3 here is CAIRKGQGSNEKLFF. The CDR3 region has the DNA TGTGCCATCAGGAAAGGACAGGGGTCGAATGAAAAACTGTTTTTT.

This clonotype was counted ten times or more. The chain carries TRBV19 and TRBJ2-1; 9 nucleotides line up with TRBD2. V lost 9 bases to trimming and J lost 3 bases; unmatched junction nucleotides: 6. Germline V gives CDR1 LNHDA, CDR2 SQIVND (reference sequence). CDR3 length equals 14 residues. CDR3 in amino acids: CASSLAGYYNEQFF. For the CDR3, the DNA is TGTGCCAGCTCCCTAGCGGGATACTACAATGAGCAGTTCTTC.

This clonotype was recorded many times. The V gene is TRBV19, the J gene TRBJ2-1; D is uncertain. Trimming shortened V by 4 bases and J by 7 bases, and 5 bases separated the two germline ends. CDR3 size: 11 residues. In germline, CDR1 is LNHDA, CDR2 SQIVND (reference sequence). The CDR3 DNA is TGTGCCAGTAGTAACGAGAATGAGCAGTTCTTC. Residues: CASSNENEQFF.

Remarks on this clonotype: Just one base apart from a much larger clone, this may be a read error. The chain combines TRBV15 with TRBJ2-1; TRBD2 is a possible D gene (6 bases). The V gene's germline CDR1 is LNHNV and CDR2 YYDKDF (reference sequence). The CDR3 sequence is 18 residues long. CDR3 region: CATSRGLGVGAGFNEKFF. The CDR3 nucleotides read TGTGCCACCAGCAGAGGACTCGGGGTGGGAGCGGGTTTCAATGAGAAGTTCTTC.